The T cell receptor beta chain described here comes from a study of shared clonotypes between healthy human individuals. The CDR3 extends over 14 amino acids. CDR1 MNHNS and CDR2 SASEGT come from the germline V gene. Trimming shortened V by 7 bases and J by 2 bases, and 13 bases separated the two germline ends. General study findings and limits: Relative to their counterparts shared across all four donors, non-shared clonotypes exhibited diminished generation probabilities. Around 5% of naive CD4 clonotypes were common to several donors.

The study drew its donors from healthy HIV-negative adults without recent acute infections or vaccinations. Libraries were prepared by immunoSEQ multiplex PCR; TCRdb keeps only in-frame clonotypes and omits some of them. The profile shows about 2.5 million clones, 85% to 95% of them singletons. A remark on this clone: Its antigen is not known.

The sample taken for sequencing was naive CD4+ T cells from PBMCs. Subset in this sample: CD45RA+ positively selected. The receptor was isolated from a young man in good health. Some clones in this sample may be carry-over from other donors' samples. This chain connects TRBV6-1 to TRBJ2-3; D is possibly TRBD1 or TRBD2 (5 bases each). The CDR3 reads CASKRDPITDTQYF. The CDR3 nucleotides are TGTGCCAGCAAAAGGGACCCCATCACAGATACGCAGTATTTT.